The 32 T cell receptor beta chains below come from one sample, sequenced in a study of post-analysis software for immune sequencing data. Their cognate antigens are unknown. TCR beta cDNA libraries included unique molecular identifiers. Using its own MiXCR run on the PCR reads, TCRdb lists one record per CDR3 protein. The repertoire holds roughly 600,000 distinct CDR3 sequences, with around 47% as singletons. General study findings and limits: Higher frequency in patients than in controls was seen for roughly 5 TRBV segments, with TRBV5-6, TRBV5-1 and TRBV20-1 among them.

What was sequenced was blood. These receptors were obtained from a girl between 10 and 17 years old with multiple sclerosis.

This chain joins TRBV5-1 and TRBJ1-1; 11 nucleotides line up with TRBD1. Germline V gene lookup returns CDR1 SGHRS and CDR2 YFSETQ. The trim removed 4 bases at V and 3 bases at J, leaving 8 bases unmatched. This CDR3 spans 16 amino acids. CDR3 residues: CASSPGQGAGYTEAFF. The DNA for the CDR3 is TGCGCCAGCAGCCCCGGACAGGGGGCAGGGTACACTGAAGCTTTCTTT.

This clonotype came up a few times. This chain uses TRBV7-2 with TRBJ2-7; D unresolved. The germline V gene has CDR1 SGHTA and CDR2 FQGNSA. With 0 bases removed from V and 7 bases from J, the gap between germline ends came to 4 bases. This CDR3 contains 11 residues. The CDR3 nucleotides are TGTGCCAGCAGCTTAGCGGTTGAGCAGTACTTC. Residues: CASSLAVEQYF. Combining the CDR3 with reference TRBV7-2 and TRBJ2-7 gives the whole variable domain GAGVSQSPSNKVTEKGKDVELRCDPISGHTALYWYRQSLGQGLEFLIYFQGNSAPDKSGLPSDRFSAERTGGSVSTLTIQRTQQEDSAVYLCASSLAVEQYFGPGTRLTVT.

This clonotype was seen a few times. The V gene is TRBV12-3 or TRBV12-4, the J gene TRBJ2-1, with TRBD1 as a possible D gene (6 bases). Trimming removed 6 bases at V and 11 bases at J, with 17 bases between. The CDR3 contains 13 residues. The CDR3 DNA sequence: TGTGCCAGCAGAGCGACCGGGACACCAAAGCAGTTCTTC. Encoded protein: CASRATGTPKQFF.

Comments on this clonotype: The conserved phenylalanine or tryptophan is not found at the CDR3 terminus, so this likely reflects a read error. The CDR3 region has the DNA TGCAGTGCTTCAAAGGGGGTCCGCGAGCAGTACTGC. Protein: CSASKGVREQYC. The genes are TRBV20-1 and TRBJ2-7; a weak D match, TRBD1 (6 bases). Germline CDR1 is DFQATT and CDR2 is SNEGSKA (reference sequence). Trimming took 5 bases from V and 6 from J, leaving 14 bases between them. The CDR3 loop spans 12 amino acids.

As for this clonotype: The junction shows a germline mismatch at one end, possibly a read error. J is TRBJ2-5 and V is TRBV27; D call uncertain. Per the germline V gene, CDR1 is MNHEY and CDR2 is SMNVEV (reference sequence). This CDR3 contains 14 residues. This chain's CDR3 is CASSISPFQETQYF. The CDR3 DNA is TGTGCCAGCAGTATATCGCCTTTCCAAGAGACCCAGTACTTC.

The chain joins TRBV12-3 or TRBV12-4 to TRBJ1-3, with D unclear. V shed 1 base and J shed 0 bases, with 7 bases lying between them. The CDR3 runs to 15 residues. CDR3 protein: CASSLGPSSGNTIYF. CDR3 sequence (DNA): TGTGCCAGCAGTTTAGGACCCAGCTCTGGAAACACCATATATTTT.

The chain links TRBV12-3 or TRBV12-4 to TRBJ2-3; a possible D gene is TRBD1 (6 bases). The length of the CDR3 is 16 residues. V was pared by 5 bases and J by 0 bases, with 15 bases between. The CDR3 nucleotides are TGTGCCAGCAGTCCCGGGTGGGGGCCTAGCACAGATACGCAGTATTTT. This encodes CASSPGWGPSTDTQYF.

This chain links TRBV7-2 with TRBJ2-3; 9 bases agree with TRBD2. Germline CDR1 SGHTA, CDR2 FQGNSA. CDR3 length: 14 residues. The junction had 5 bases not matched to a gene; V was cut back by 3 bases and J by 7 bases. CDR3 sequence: CASSFLAGTYTQYF. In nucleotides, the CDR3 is TGTGCCAGCAGCTTCCTAGCGGGAACGTATACGCAGTATTTT.

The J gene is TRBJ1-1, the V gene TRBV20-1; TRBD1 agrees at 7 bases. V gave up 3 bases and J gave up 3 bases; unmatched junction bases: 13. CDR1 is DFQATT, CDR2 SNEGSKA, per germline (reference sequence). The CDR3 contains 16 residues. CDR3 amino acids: CSAREPRGQLDTEAFF. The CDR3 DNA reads TGCAGTGCTAGGGAGCCCCGGGGACAGCTGGACACTGAAGCTTTCTTT.

The CDR3 loop reads CASSLTSGKNEQFF. The CDR3 DNA follows: TGTGCCAGCAGTTTAACTAGCGGGAAAAATGAGCAGTTCTTC. J is TRBJ2-1 and V is TRBV27; 10 nucleotides agree with TRBD2. Per the germline V gene, CDR1 is MNHEY and CDR2 is SMNVEV (reference sequence). CDR3 length: 14 residues. J was trimmed by 7 bases and V by 2 bases; bases with no gene match: 2.

This CDR3 reads CSAPGLMNYGYTF. DNA for the CDR3: TGCAGTGCGCCAGGGCTCATGAACTATGGCTACACCTTC. This sequence joins TRBV20-1 and TRBJ1-2; maybe TRBD1 (5 bases). The CDR3 is 13 residues long. V lost 6 bases and J lost 2, with 13 bases in between. CDR1 and CDR2 from the germline V gene are DFQATT and SNEGSKA (reference sequence).

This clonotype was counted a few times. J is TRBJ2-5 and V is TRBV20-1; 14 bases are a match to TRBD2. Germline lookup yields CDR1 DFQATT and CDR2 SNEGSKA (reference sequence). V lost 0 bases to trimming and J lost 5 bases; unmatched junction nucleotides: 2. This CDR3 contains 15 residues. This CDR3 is CSARDGTSGSETQYF. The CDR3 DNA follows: TGCAGTGCTAGAGATGGGACTAGCGGGAGTGAGACCCAGTACTTC.

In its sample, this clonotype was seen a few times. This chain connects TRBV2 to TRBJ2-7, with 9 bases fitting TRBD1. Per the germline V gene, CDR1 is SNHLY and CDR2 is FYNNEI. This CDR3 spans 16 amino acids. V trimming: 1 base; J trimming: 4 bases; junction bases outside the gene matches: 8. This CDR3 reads CASSEGETGQGYEQYF. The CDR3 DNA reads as TGTGCCAGCAGTGAAGGGGAAACGGGACAGGGTTACGAGCAGTACTTC.

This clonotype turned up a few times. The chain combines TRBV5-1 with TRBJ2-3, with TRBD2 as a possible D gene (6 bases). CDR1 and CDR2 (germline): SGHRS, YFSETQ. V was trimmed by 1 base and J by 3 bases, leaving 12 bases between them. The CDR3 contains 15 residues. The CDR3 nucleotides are TGCGCCAGCAGCTTGAGCAGGAGGGGAACAGATACGCAGTATTTT. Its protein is CASSLSRRGTDTQYF.

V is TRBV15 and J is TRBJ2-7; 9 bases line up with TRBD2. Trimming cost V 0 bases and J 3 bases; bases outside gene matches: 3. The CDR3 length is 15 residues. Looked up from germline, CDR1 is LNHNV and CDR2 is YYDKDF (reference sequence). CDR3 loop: CATSREKLAGYEQYF. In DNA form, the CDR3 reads TGTGCCACCAGCAGAGAGAAACTAGCGGGCTACGAGCAGTACTTC.

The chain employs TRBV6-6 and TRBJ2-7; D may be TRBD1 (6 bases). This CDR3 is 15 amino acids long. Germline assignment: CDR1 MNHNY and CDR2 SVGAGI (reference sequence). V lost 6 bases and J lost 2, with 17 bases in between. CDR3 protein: CASSGTRSAPYEQYF. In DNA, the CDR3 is TGTGCCAGCAGCGGGACACGCTCAGCTCCCTACGAGCAGTACTTC.

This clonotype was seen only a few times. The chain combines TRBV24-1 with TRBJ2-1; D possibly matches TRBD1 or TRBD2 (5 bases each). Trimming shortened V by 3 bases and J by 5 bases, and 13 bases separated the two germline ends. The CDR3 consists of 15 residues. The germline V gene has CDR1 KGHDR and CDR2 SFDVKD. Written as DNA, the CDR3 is TGTGCCACCAGTGATCCCGGGACCCAGGACAATGAGCAGTTCTTC. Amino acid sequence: CATSDPGTQDNEQFF.

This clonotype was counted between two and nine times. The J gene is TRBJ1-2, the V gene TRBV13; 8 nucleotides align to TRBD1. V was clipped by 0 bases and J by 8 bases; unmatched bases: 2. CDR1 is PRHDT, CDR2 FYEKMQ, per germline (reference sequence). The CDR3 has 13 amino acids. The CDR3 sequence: CASSLGTGEGYTF. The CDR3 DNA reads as TGTGCCAGCAGCTTAGGGACAGGGGAAGGCTACACCTTC.

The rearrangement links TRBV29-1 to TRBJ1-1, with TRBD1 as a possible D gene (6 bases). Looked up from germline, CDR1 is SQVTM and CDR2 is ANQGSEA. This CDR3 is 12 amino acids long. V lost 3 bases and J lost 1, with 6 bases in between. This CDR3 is CSVETGNTEAFF. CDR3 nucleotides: TGCAGCGTTGAGACAGGGAACACTGAAGCTTTCTTT. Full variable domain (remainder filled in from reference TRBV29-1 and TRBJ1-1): SAVISQKPSRDICQRGTSLTIQCQVDSQVTMMFWYRQQPGQSLTLIATANQGSEATYESGFVIDKFPISRPNLTFSTLTVSNMSPEDSSIYLCSVETGNTEAFFGQGTRLTVV.

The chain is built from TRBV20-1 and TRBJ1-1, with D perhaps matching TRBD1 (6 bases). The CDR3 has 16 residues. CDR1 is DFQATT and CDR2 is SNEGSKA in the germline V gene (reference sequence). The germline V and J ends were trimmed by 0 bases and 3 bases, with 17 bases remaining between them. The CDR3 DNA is TGCAGTGCTAGAGATCTAATACAGGGCACGGACACTGAAGCTTTCTTT. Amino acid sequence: CSARDLIQGTDTEAFF.

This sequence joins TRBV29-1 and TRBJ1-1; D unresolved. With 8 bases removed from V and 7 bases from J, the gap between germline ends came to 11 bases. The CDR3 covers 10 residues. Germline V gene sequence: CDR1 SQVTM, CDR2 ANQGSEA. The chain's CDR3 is CSTGGSEAFF. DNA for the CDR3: TGCAGCACCGGCGGGAGTGAAGCTTTCTTT.

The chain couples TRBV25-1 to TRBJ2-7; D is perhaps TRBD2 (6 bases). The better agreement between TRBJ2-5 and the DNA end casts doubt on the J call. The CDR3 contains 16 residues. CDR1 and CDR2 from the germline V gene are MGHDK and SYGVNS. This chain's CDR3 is CASSEYREPLGETQYF. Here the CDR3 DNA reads TGTGCCAGCAGTGAATACCGGGAGCCTCTGGGGGAGACCCAGTACTTC.

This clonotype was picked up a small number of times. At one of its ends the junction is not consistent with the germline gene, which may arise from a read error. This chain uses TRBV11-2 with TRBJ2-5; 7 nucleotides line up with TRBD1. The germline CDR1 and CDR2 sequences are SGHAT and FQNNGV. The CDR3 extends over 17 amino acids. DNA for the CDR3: TGTGCCAACAGCTTAGATCATTGGGCAGGGGGTATCGAGACCCAGTACTTC. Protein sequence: CANSLDHWAGGIETQYF.

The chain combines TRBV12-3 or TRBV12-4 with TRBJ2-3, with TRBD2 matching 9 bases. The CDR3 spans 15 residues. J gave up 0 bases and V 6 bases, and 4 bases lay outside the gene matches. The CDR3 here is CASSPSGESTDTQYF. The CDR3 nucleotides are TGTGCCAGCAGCCCTAGCGGGGAAAGCACAGATACGCAGTATTTT.

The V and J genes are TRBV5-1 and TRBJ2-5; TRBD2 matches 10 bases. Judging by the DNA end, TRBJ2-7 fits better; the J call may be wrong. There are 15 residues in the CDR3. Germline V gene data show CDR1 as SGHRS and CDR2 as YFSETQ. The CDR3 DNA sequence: TGCGCCAGCAGCTTGGGCCTAGCGGGAGTCCACGAGCAGTACTTC. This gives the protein CASSLGLAGVHEQYF.

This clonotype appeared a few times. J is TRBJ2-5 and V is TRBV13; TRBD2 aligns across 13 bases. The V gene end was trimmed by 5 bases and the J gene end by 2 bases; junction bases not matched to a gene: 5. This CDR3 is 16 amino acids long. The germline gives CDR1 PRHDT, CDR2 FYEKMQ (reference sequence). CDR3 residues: CASSRTSGGVQETQYF. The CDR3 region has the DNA TGTGCCAGCAGCCGGACTAGCGGGGGAGTACAAGAGACCCAGTACTTC.

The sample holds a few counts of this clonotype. The CDR3 DNA sequence: TGCAGTGCCCCCGTCCGGCTAGCGGGGGGCGAGCAGTACTTC. It translates to CSAPVRLAGGEQYF. The chain is built from TRBV20-1 and TRBJ2-5, with 11 bases matching TRBD2. The last part of the DNA fits TRBJ2-7 better; the J call may be wrong. CDR1 and CDR2 from the germline V gene are DFQATT and SNEGSKA (reference sequence). The CDR3 is 14 amino acids.

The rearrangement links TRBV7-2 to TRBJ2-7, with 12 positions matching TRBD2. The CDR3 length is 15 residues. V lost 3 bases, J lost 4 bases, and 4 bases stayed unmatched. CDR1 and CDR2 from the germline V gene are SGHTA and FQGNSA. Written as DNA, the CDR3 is TGTGCCAGCAGCTTGGTGACTAGCGGGAGTTACGAGCAGTACTTC. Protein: CASSLVTSGSYEQYF.

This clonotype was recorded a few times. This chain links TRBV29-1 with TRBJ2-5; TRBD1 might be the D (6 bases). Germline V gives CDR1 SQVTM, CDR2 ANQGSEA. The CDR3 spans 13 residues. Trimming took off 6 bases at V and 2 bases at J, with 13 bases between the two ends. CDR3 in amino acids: CSVGQRVQETQYF. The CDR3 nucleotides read TGCAGCGTCGGACAGAGGGTTCAAGAGACCCAGTACTTC.

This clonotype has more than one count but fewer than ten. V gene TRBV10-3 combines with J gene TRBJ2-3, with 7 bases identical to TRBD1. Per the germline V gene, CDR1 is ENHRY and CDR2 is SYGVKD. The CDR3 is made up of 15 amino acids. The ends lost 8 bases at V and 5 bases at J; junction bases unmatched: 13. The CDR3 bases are TGTGCCATCTTAGCCGGGACAGAAAGTAGAGATACGCAGTATTTT. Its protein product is CAILAGTESRDTQYF.

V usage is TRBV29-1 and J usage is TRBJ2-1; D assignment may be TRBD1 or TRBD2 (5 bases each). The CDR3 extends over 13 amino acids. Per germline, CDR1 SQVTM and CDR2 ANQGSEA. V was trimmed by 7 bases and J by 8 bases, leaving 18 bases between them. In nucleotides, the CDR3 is TGCAGCGCCGGGGCCAGGGCAAGCTATGAGCAGTTCTTC. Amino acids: CSAGARASYEQFF.

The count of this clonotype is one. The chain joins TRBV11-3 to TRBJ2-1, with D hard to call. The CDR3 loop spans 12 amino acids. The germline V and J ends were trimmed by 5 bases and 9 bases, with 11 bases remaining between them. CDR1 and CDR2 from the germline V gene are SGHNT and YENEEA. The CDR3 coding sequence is TGTGCCAGCAGCGTAAACTGGGGTGAGCAGTTCTTC. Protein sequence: CASSVNWGEQFF.